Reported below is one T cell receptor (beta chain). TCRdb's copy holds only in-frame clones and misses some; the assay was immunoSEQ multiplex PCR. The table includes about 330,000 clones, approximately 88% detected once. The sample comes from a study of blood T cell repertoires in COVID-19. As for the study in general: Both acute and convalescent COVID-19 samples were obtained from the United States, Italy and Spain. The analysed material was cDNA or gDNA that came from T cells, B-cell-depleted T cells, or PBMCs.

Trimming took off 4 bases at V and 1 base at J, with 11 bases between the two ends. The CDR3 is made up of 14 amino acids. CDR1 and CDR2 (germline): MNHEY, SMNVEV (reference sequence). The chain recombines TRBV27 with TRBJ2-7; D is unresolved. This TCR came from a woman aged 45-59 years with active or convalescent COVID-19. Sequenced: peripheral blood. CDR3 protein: CASSWSSDSYEQYF. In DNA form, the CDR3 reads TGTGCCAGCAGTTGGAGCAGCGATTCCTACGAGCAGTACTTC.